The 25 T cell receptor beta chains in this list originate from one sample, sequenced in a study of CD8 T cells in ankylosing spondylitis (dated by TCRdb to about 2017). Libraries came from 5' RACE. TCRdb records Illumina HiSeq 2500 as the sequencer. In-frame beta chains were kept once TCRdb had trimmed the public reads at Q25 with fastp and called clones with MiXCR. Rows with one shared CDR3 protein collapse into an entry with the most common genes and DNA. For this sample there are fewer than 250,000 distinct CDR3 sequences; under 12% appear just once. Approximately 20% of the sample rests with the top ten. The source material was blood, either unsorted or a sorted T cell fraction (not recorded which). These receptors all stem from a male donor with ankylosing spondylitis or in good health (not recorded which).

This clonotype was seen at least ten times. The chain couples TRBV5-1 to TRBJ1-5; possibly TRBD1 for D (5 bases). V was shortened by 0 bases and J by 7 bases, with 8 bases between the two germline ends. The V gene's germline CDR1 is SGHRS and CDR2 YFSETQ. The CDR3 is 13 amino acids. CDR3 in amino acids: CASSLDGGQPQHF. The CDR3 nucleotides are TGCGCCAGCAGCTTGGATGGGGGACAGCCCCAGCATTTT.

Many counts were recorded for this clonotype. V and J are TRBV4-2 and TRBJ2-3, with 11 nucleotides matching TRBD2. The CDR3 contains 15 residues. Trimming removed 8 bases from V and 5 bases from J; junction bases left unmatched: 9. Per germline, CDR1 LGHNA and CDR2 YNFKEQ. The CDR3, as DNA: TGTGCCAGCGGCACACTAGCGGGGGAATTAGATACGCAGTATTTT. Translated: CASGTLAGELDTQYF.

Only a few counts were recorded for this clonotype. V usage is TRBV15 and J usage is TRBJ1-2; weak D call: TRBD1 (5 bases). The CDR3 is made up of 14 amino acids. Trimming took 5 bases from V and 8 from J, leaving 18 bases between them. Germline CDR1 LNHNV, CDR2 YYDKDF (reference sequence). The DNA of the CDR3 is TGTGCCACCAGCGGAACCGGGACTGGGTACGGCTACACCTTC. It codes for CATSGTGTGYGYTF.

This clonotype was found many times. The chain links TRBV6-5 to TRBJ2-1, with D tentatively TRBD1 (5 bases). V dropped 3 bases and J dropped 0 bases, with 9 bases sitting between them. This CDR3 has 15 amino acids. Per germline, CDR1 MNHEY and CDR2 SVGAGI. As DNA, the CDR3 is TGTGCCAGCAGTTATGCAGGGCCCTCCTACAATGAGCAGTTCTTC. This encodes CASSYAGPSYNEQFF.

This clonotype was recorded many times. V gene TRBV20-1 combines with J gene TRBJ2-5, with D hard to call. Looked up from germline, CDR1 is DFQATT and CDR2 is SNEGSKA (reference sequence). The germline V and J ends were trimmed by 6 bases and 2 bases, with 13 bases remaining between them. The CDR3 covers 13 residues. In DNA, the CDR3 is TGCAGTGCCTTAGGGCGTGGGCAAGAGACCCAGTACTTC. Translated: CSALGRGQETQYF.

This clonotype has ten or more counts. The chain joins TRBV3-1 to TRBJ2-2; 10 nucleotides line up with TRBD2. The CDR3 totals 20 residues. After removal of 5 bases from V and 3 bases from J, the junction contained 18 bases not matched to a gene. The germline CDR1 and CDR2 sequences are LGHDT and YNNKEL (reference sequence). CDR3 residues: CASSAIGSWASGGDTGELFF. The CDR3 DNA is TGTGCCAGCAGCGCGATCGGATCCTGGGCTAGCGGGGGAGACACCGGGGAGCTGTTTTTT. The full variable domain, completed using reference TRBV3-1 and TRBJ2-2, is DTAVSQTPKYLVTQMGNDKSIKCEQNLGHDTMYWYKQDSKKFLKIMFSYNNKELIINETVPNRFSPKSPDKAHLNLHINSLELGDSAVYFCASSAIGSWASGGDTGELFFGEGSRLTVL.

This clonotype has ten or more counts. The chain joins TRBV27 to TRBJ1-5; D not certain. The CDR3 consists of 12 residues. Germline V gene data show CDR1 as MNHEY and CDR2 as SMNVEV (reference sequence). V gave up 5 bases and J gave up 8 bases, with 10 bases separating them. The CDR3 nucleotides are TGTGCCAGCAGTCCGGGGTGGGAGCCCCAGCATTTT. This translates into CASSPGWEPQHF.

This clonotype was recorded at least ten times. V usage is TRBV12-3 or TRBV12-4 and J usage is TRBJ1-2; D perhaps matches TRBD1 (5 bases). The CDR3 runs to 13 residues. V lost 6 bases and J lost 8, with 16 bases in between. DNA of the CDR3: TGTGCCAGCAGCAGGGAAGGCTCCTGGGGCTACACCTTC. As protein: CASSREGSWGYTF.

This clonotype came up many times. The chain has TRBV7-9 and TRBJ2-5; D is perhaps TRBD1 (6 bases). Germline V CDR1 and CDR2: SEHNR, FQNEAQ (reference sequence). V dropped 2 bases and J dropped 5 bases, with 12 bases sitting between them. The CDR3 is made up of 14 amino acids. For the CDR3, the DNA is TGTGCCAGCAGCTTATTGTCCACAGGGGAGACCCAGTACTTC. Its protein is CASSLLSTGETQYF.

The chain has TRBV20-1 and TRBJ2-5; 12 positions match TRBD2. Germline V gives CDR1 DFQATT, CDR2 SNEGSKA (reference sequence). Trimming took 0 bases from V and 1 from J; bases not matched to a gene: 9. The length of the CDR3 is 18 residues. The CDR3 is CSARDIGLAGGRQETQYF. The CDR3 DNA is TGCAGTGCTAGAGATATCGGCCTAGCGGGGGGGCGCCAAGAGACCCAGTACTTC.

The sample holds many counts of this clonotype. The chain is built from TRBV29-1 and TRBJ2-7, with 10 bases identical to TRBD1. The trim removed 3 bases at V and 5 bases at J, leaving 7 bases unmatched. The CDR3 runs 14 residues. Germline V gives CDR1 SQVTM, CDR2 ANQGSEA. The CDR3: CSVEMGQGTDEQYF. The DNA of the CDR3 is TGCAGCGTTGAGATGGGACAGGGGACTGACGAGCAGTACTTC.

In its sample, this clonotype was seen many times. V is TRBV28 and J is TRBJ2-7; the D gene is possibly TRBD1 (6 bases). Germline V gene sequence: CDR1 MDHEN, CDR2 SYDVKM. Trimming shortened V by 4 bases and J by 2 bases, and 18 bases separated the two germline ends. This CDR3 is 16 amino acids long. The CDR3 DNA is TGTGCCAGCAGTTCACCCCCACCGGGGACAACCTACGAGCAGTACTTC. Protein: CASSSPPPGTTYEQYF.

This clonotype was picked up many times. The chain combines TRBV12-3 or TRBV12-4 with TRBJ2-1; D not resolved. This CDR3 is 11 amino acids long. With 7 bases removed from V and 5 bases from J, the gap between germline ends came to 6 bases. The CDR3 DNA is TGTGCCAGCACCCTCGACAATGAGCAGTTCTTC. Its protein product is CASTLDNEQFF.

V gene TRBV5-1 combines with J gene TRBJ1-2; 8 positions agree with TRBD1. Trimming cost V 2 bases and J 7 bases; bases outside gene matches: 1. Per germline, CDR1 SGHRS and CDR2 YFSETQ. The CDR3 is 12 amino acids. CDR3 DNA sequence: TGCGCCAGCAGCTTTGACAGGGGTGGCTACACCTTC. This translates into CASSFDRGGYTF.

This clonotype was recorded at least ten times. The chain has TRBV12-3 or TRBV12-4 and TRBJ1-2; 10 positions agree with TRBD1. This CDR3 spans 13 amino acids. Trimming cost V 3 bases and J 7 bases; bases outside gene matches: 2. CDR3 sequence reads: CASSLGTGAGYTF. In DNA, the CDR3 is TGTGCCAGCAGTTTGGGGACAGGGGCTGGCTACACCTTC.

This clonotype was seen ten or more times. The chain joins TRBV3-1 to TRBJ2-1, with 9 bases identical to TRBD1. CDR1 is LGHDT and CDR2 is YNNKEL in the germline V gene (reference sequence). V shed 0 bases, J shed 9 bases, and the junction held 6 bases outside the gene matches. The CDR3 spans 15 residues. The chain's CDR3 is CASSQEGGQGGEQFF. The CDR3 nucleotides are TGTGCCAGCAGCCAAGAGGGGGGACAGGGAGGTGAGCAGTTCTTC.

This clonotype was counted between two and nine times. The gene calls are TRBV11-3 and TRBJ2-2; 8 nucleotides line up with TRBD1. V lost 2 bases and J lost 2; bases outside the gene matches: 7. This CDR3 has 17 amino acids. Per germline, CDR1 SGHNT and CDR2 YENEEA. CDR3 loop: CASSLQGQADNTGELFF. In DNA form, the CDR3 reads TGTGCCAGCAGCTTACAGGGACAGGCCGACAACACCGGGGAGCTGTTTTTT.

This clonotype was seen at least ten times. The chain employs TRBV20-1 and TRBJ2-5; 8 nucleotides agree with TRBD2. Germline V gene data show CDR1 as DFQATT and CDR2 as SNEGSKA (reference sequence). The V and J ends lost 5 bases and 1 base, in that order; junction bases with no gene match: 15. The CDR3 runs 17 residues. CDR3 loop: CSAGAGTSPLGQETQYF. As DNA, the CDR3 is TGCAGTGCTGGAGCCGGGACTAGTCCATTAGGCCAAGAGACCCAGTACTTC.

This chain uses TRBV29-1 with TRBJ2-5, with D unresolved. The length of the CDR3 is 14 residues. The V end was cut by 5 bases, the J end by 1 base, with 14 bases between. In germline, CDR1 is SQVTM, CDR2 ANQGSEA. The DNA of the CDR3 is TGCAGCGTTTCAAGTCCAAAACCCCAAGAGACCCAGTACTTC. It codes for CSVSSPKPQETQYF.

This clonotype showed up many times. The chain links TRBV30 to TRBJ2-5; 13 nucleotides match TRBD2. Germline lookup yields CDR1 GTSNPN and CDR2 SVGIG (reference sequence). V gave up 1 base and J gave up 3 bases; unmatched junction bases: 2. The CDR3 runs 15 residues. The CDR3 region is CAWSDGLAGEETQYF. The DNA of the CDR3 is TGTGCCTGGAGTGATGGACTAGCGGGGGAAGAGACCCAGTACTTC.

A remark on this clonotype: A read error is possible here, since a much larger clone lies one base away. The rearrangement links TRBV3-1 to TRBJ2-1; tentative D call: TRBD2 (5 bases). The CDR3 has 16 amino acids. Germline CDR1 and CDR2: LGHDT and YNNKEL (reference sequence). V was shortened by 0 bases and J by 0 bases, with 9 bases between the two germline ends. This chain's CDR3 is CASSQDSGSSYNEQFF. The CDR3 nucleotides read TGTGCCAGCAGCCAAGATTCGGGGAGCTCCTACAATGAGCAGTTCTTC.

This clonotype was picked up many times. V is TRBV7-2 and J is TRBJ2-1; TRBD2 is a possible D gene (6 bases). The germline CDR1 and CDR2 sequences are SGHTA and FQGNSA. CDR3 length: 16 residues. Deletions cut 0 bases from V and 0 bases from J, with 9 bases between. The CDR3 protein is CASSLAAGISYNEQFF. The CDR3 region has the DNA TGTGCCAGCAGCTTAGCGGCGGGGATCTCCTACAATGAGCAGTTCTTC.

The rearrangement joins TRBV18 to TRBJ1-5, with TRBD1 identical over 8 bases. CDR3 length: 15 amino acids. The junction had 7 bases not matched to a gene; V was cut back by 3 bases and J by 6 bases. In germline, CDR1 is KGHSH, CDR2 LQKENI. The CDR3 region is CASSPLAGGFQPQHF. Here the CDR3 DNA reads TGTGCCAGCTCACCTCTGGCAGGGGGCTTTCAGCCCCAGCATTTT.

This clonotype was observed many times. The chain joins TRBV12-3 or TRBV12-4 to TRBJ2-7; 10 bases are a match to TRBD2. The ends lost 3 bases at V and 5 bases at J; junction bases unmatched: 7. This CDR3 comprises 15 residues. In DNA, the CDR3 is TGTGCCAGCAGTTTGCTAGCGGGGGCAACCGACGAGCAGTACTTC. Translating it yields CASSLLAGATDEQYF.

Of note for this clonotype: This could be a read error, since a much larger clone is one nucleotide away. The chain carries TRBV12-3 or TRBV12-4 and TRBJ2-7; D ambiguous. The germline V and J ends were trimmed by 7 bases and 2 bases, with 12 bases remaining between them. The CDR3 spans 13 residues. CDR3: CASIPLAAYEQYF. CDR3 nucleotide sequence: TGTGCCAGCATTCCCCTCGCAGCCTACGAGCAGTACTTC.